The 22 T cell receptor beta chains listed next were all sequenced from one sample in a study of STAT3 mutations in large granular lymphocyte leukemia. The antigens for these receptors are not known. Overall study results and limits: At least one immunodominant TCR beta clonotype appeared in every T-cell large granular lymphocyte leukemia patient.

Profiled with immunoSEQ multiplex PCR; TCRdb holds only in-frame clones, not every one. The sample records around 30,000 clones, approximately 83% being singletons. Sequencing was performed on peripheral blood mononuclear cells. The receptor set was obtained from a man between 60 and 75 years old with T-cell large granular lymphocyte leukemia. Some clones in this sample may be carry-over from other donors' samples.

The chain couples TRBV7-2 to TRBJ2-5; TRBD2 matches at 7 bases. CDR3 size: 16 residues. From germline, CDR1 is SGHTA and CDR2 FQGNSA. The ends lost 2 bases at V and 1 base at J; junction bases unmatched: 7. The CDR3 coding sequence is TGTGCCAGCAGCTTACGGAGCGGGAACTTCCAAGAGACCCAGTACTTC. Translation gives CASSLRSGNFQETQYF.

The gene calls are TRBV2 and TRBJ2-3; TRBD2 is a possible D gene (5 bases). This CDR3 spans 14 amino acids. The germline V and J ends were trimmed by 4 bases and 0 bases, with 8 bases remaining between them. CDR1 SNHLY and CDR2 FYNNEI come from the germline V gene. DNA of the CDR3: TGTGCCAGCAGTGCAGCGGTTAGCACAGATACGCAGTATTTT. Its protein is CASSAAVSTDTQYF.

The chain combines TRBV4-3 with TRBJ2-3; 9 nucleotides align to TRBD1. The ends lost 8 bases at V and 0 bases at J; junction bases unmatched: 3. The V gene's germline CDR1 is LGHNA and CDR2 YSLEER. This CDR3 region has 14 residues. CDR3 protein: CASRDRVSTDTQYF. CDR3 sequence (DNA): TGCGCCAGCCGGGACAGGGTAAGCACAGATACGCAGTATTTT.

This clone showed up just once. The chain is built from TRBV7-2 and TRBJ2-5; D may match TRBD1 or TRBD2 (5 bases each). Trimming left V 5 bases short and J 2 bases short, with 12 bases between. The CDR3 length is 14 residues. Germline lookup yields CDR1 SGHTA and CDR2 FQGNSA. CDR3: CASSLGRHQETQYF. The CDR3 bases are TGTGCCAGCAGCCTGGGACGGCATCAAGAGACCCAGTACTTC. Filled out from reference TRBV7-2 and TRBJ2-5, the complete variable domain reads GAGVSQSPSNKVTEKGKDVELRCDPISGHTALYWYRQSLGQGLEFLIYFQGNSAPDKSGLPSDRFSAERTGGSVSTLTIQRTQQEDSAVYLCASSLGRHQETQYFGPGTRLLVL.

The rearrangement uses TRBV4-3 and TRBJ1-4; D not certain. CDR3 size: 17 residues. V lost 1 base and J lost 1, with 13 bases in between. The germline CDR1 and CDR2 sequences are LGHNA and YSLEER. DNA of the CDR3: TGCGCCAGCAGCCAAGGGGTTGGGTCAGGAACTAATGAAAAACTGTTTTTT. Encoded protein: CASSQGVGSGTNEKLFF.

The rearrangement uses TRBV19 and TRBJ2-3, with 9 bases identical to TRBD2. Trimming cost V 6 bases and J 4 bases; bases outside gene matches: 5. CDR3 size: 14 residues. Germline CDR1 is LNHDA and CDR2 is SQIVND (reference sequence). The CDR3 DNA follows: TGTGCCAGTAGCCAAGCGGGAGGTGCAGATACGCAGTATTTT. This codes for CASSQAGGADTQYF.

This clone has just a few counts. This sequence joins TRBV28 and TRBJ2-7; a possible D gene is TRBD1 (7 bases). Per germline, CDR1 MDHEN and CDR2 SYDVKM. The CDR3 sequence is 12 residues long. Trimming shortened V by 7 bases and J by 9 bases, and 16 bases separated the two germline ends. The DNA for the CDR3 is TGTGCCAGCACCCCGGGGGCAGGGGGGCAGTACTTC. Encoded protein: CASTPGAGGQYF.

For the CDR3, the DNA is TGTGCCAGCAGTTACAGGGGGGGAAACACCATATATTTT. This gives the protein CASSYRGGNTIYF. The chain has TRBV6-5 and TRBJ1-3, with a possible D match to TRBD1 (6 bases). There are 13 residues in the CDR3. CDR1 and CDR2 (germline): MNHEY, SVGAGI. V lost 2 bases and J 4 bases, leaving 6 bases between the germline ends.

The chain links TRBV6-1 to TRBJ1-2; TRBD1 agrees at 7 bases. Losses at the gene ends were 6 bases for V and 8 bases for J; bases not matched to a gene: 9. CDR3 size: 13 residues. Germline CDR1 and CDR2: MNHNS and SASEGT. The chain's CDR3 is CASSIDRVGGYTF. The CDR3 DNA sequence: TGTGCCAGCAGCATCGACAGGGTAGGCGGCTACACCTTC.

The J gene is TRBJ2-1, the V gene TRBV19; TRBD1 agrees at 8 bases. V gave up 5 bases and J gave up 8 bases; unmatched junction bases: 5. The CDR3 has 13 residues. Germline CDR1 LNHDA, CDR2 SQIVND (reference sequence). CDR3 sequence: CASSVRGQDEQFF. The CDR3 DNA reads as TGTGCCAGTAGTGTCAGGGGGCAGGATGAGCAGTTCTTC.

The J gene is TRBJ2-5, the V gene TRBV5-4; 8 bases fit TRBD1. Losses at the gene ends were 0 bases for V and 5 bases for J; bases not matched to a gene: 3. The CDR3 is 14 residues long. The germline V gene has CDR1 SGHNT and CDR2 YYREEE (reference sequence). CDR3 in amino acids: CASSLGTGRETQYF. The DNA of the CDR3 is TGTGCCAGCAGCTTGGGGACAGGGAGGGAGACCCAGTACTTC.

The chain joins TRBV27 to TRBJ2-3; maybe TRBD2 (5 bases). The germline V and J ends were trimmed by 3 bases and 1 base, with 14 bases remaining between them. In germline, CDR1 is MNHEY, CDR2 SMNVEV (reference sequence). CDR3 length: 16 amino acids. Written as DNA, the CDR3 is TGTGCCAGCAGTTTTTCACTAGGGCTTCGCACAGATACGCAGTATTTT. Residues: CASSFSLGLRTDTQYF.

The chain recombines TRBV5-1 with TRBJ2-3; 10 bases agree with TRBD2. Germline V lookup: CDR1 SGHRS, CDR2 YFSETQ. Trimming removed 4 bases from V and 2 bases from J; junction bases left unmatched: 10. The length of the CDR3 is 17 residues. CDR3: CASSPRAAGGPTDTQYF. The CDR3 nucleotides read TGCGCCAGCAGCCCTCGGGCAGCGGGAGGGCCCACAGATACGCAGTATTTT.

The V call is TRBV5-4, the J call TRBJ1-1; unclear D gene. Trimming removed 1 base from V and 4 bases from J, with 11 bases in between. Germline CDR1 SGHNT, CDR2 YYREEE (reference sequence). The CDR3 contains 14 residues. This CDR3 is CASSLIGGGTEAFF. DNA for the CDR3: TGTGCCAGCAGCTTGATAGGTGGTGGCACTGAAGCTTTCTTT.

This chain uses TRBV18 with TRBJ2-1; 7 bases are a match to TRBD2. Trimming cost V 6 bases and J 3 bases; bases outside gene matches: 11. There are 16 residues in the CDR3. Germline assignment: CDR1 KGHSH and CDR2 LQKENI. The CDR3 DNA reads TGTGCCAGCTCCCATGGGGGGGTAGCCGTCTACAATGAGCAGTTCTTC. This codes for CASSHGGVAVYNEQFF.

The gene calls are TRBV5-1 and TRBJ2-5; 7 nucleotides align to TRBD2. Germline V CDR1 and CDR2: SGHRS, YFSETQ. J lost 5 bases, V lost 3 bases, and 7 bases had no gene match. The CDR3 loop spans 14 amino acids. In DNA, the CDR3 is TGCGCCAGCAGCTCTGTGGCGGGAGAGGAGACCCAGTACTTC. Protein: CASSSVAGEETQYF.

CDR3 coding DNA: TGTGCCAGCACCCCGTTCTCGCGGGGGGCTCCCTACGAGCAGTACTTC. This codes for CASTPFSRGAPYEQYF. The J gene is TRBJ2-7, the V gene TRBV7-2; TRBD2 agrees at 8 bases. Trimming at V came to 7 bases and at J to 2 bases, leaving 13 bases not matched to a gene. The CDR3 covers 16 residues. Germline values: CDR1 SGHTA, CDR2 FQGNSA.

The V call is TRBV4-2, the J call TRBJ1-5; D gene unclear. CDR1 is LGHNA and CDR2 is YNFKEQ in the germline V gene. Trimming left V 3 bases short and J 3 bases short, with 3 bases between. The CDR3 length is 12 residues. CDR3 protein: CASSHLNQPQHF. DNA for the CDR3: TGTGCCAGCAGCCACCTCAATCAGCCCCAGCATTTT.

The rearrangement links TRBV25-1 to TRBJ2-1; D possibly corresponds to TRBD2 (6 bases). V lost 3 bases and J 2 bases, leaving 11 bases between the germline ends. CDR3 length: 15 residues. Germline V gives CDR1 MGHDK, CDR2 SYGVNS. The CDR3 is CASSESRGTYNEQFF. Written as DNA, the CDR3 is TGTGCCAGCAGTGAGAGTCGCGGGACCTACAATGAGCAGTTCTTC.

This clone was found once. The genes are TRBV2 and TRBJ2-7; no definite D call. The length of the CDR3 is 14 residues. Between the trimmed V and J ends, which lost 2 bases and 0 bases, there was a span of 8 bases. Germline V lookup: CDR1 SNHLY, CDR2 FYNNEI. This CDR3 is CASSESASSYEQYF. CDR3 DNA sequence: TGTGCCAGCAGTGAAAGTGCCAGCTCCTACGAGCAGTACTTC.

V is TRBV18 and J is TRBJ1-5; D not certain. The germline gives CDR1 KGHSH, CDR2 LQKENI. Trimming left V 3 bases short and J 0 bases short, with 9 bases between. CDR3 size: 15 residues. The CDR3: CASSPPSVSNQPQHF. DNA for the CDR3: TGTGCCAGCTCACCCCCCTCGGTTAGCAATCAGCCCCAGCATTTT.

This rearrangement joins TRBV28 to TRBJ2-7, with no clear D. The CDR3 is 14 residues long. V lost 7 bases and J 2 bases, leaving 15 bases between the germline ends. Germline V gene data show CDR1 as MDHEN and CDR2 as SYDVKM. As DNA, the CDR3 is TGTGCCAGCATCACGGGCGGAGCGCCCTACGAGCAGTACTTC. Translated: CASITGGAPYEQYF.